These 7 T cell receptor beta chains share one sample of origin, sequenced in a study of monozygotic twins with inflammatory bowel disease. With the 5' RACE reads reprocessed, TCRdb shows one record per CDR3 protein and no DNA. There are fewer than 350,000 distinct CDR3 sequences in the sample, with over 2% held by the top ten. Sequencing used blood. The receptors originated from a human donor with ulcerative colitis or Crohn's disease, or a healthy co-twin of an affected twin (not recorded which).

The rearrangement uses TRBV5-1 and TRBJ1-4; TCRdb reports TRBD1, a call that lacks DNA to check it against. Germline CDR1 reads SGHRS; CDR2 reads YFSETQ. The CDR3 covers 17 residues. CDR3 loop: CASSPRNDGRGNEKLFF.

The chain uses TRBV18 and TRBJ2-4; TCRdb picks TRBD2, but there is no DNA to check that call. The CDR3 covers 17 residues. The germline gives CDR1 KGHSH, CDR2 LQKENI. This CDR3 is CASSSGGTSETKNIQYF.

V gene TRBV20-1 combines with J gene TRBJ2-7. The CDR3 loop spans 14 amino acids. Germline values: CDR1 DFQATT, CDR2 SNEGSKA (reference sequence). CDR3 sequence reads: CSAREGGAAYEQYF.

The gene calls are TRBV7-8 and TRBJ2-1; TCRdb proposes TRBD2, but this gene call is untestable without DNA. This CDR3 is 16 amino acids long. From germline, CDR1 is SGHVS and CDR2 FQNEAQ. CDR3 loop: CASSPPTSGRINEQFF.

V is TRBV5-1 and J is TRBJ2-1; the TCRdb call, TRBD1, lacks DNA for checking. This CDR3 is 15 amino acids long. From germline, CDR1 is SGHRS and CDR2 YFSETQ. CDR3 loop: CASSPEVGQHNEQFF.

The chain couples TRBV28 to TRBJ2-5; without DNA, the TCRdb call of TRBD1 cannot be checked. The CDR3 totals 15 residues. Germline-derived CDR1 and CDR2 are MDHEN and SYDVKM. The CDR3 loop is CASSSYRVLGETQYF.

J is TRBJ1-2 and V is TRBV27. The CDR3 has 14 amino acids. Germline loops: CDR1 MNHEY, CDR2 SMNVEV (reference sequence). Here the CDR3 reads CASSPTDGNYGYTF.